The rows below give T cell receptor beta chains drawn from one sample of a study of regulatory T cells in long-lasting Graves disease. Using its own MiXCR run on the multiplex PCR reads, TCRdb lists one record per CDR3 protein. The data contain roughly 430,000 distinct CDR3 sequences, approximately 16% of them singletons. These data were likewise used in another study, on T cells in Graves' hyperthyroidism and ophthalmopathy.

Sequenced here: peripheral blood mononuclear cells (PBMCs), sampled at new diagnosis, from a patient treated with antithyroid drugs. The receptors were sampled from a woman aged 25 to 39 with Graves disease. The CDR3 runs from the conserved cysteine through the conserved F or W. The order of the fields is V gene, CDR3 length, J gene, D gene, clone size, CDR3 protein, CDR3 DNA. The D gene is left open where the match is weak. The size of a clone is reported for some rows only, either as once, few or many, or as a class for expanded clones.

>TRBV28|16|TRBJ1-6|-|many
CASSFSSRGGNSPLHF
TGTGCCAGCAGTTTCTCGAGCCGGGGAGGGAATTCACCCCTCCACTTT
>TRBV7-6|18|TRBJ2-6|-|-
CASSLLQLTSSGANVLTF
TGTGCCAGCAGCTTATTACAACTAACCTCCTCTGGGGCCAACGTCCTGACTTTC
>TRBV28|16|TRBJ2-7|TRBD2|-
CASSFTLAGLTYEQYF
TGTGCCAGCAGTTTCACGCTAGCGGGCTTAACCTACGAGCAGTACTTC
>TRBV10-3|14|TRBJ2-7|TRBD1|many
CAISAGQGAGEQYF
TGTGCCATCAGTGCCGGACAGGGGGCGGGGGAGCAGTACTTC
>TRBV6-1|15|TRBJ2-1|TRBD1|many
CASSERDRPSLEQFF
TGTGCCAGCAGTGAACGGGACAGACCGTCGTTGGAGCAGTTCTTC
>TRBV7-9|15|TRBJ2-2|-|-
CASSSHMTVTGELFF
TGTGCCAGCAGCTCACACATGACTGTTACCGGGGAGCTGTTTTTT
>TRBV7-9|12|TRBJ2-7|-|many
CASSLWGLEQYF
TGTGCCAGCAGCTTATGGGGGCTCGAGCAGTACTTC
>TRBV29-1|14|TRBJ2-1|-|few
CSVGPADTYNEQFF
TGCAGCGTCGGGCCCGCGGATACCTACAATGAGCAGTTCTTC
>TRBV15|14|TRBJ2-7|TRBD1|many
CATSSGTGPYEQYF
TGTGCCACCAGTTCCGGGACAGGGCCCTACGAGCAGTACTTC
>TRBV9|16|TRBJ2-2|TRBD1|few
CASSVDGQGGTGELFF
TGTGCCAGCAGCGTAGATGGACAGGGGGGCACCGGGGAGCTGTTTTTT
>TRBV7-9|14|TRBJ1-1|TRBD1|many
CASSLIDRGPEAFF
TGTGCCAGCAGCTTGATTGACAGGGGCCCTGAAGCTTTCTTT
>TRBV9|14|TRBJ2-1|-|few
CASSAYLLDNEQFF
TGTGCCAGCAGCGCATATCTACTCGACAATGAGCAGTTCTTC
>TRBV20-1|15|TRBJ1-1|-|-
CSAKKPGPGGPEAFF
TGCAGTGCTAAAAAGCCGGGACCGGGGGGGCCTGAAGCTTTCTTT
>TRBV6-1|11|TRBJ2-5|-|many
CARGLGETQYF
TGTGCCAGGGGGCTCGGTGAGACCCAGTACTTC
>TRBV15|16|TRBJ2-7|TRBD1|many
CATSSPRTGITDEQYF
TGTGCCACCAGCAGCCCGAGGACAGGGATCACCGACGAGCAGTACTTC
>TRBV7-9|11|TRBJ1-2|-|few
CASSLGGNYTF
TGTGCCAGCAGCTTAGGTGGGAACTACACCTTC
>TRBV19|17|TRBJ2-1|-|few
CASRHTHYESSYNEQFF
TGTGCCAGTAGACATACCCATTACGAAAGCTCCTACAATGAGCAGTTCTTC
>TRBV2|12|TRBJ2-7|TRBD1|once
CASRRQGAGQYF
TGTGCCAGCAGACGACAGGGGGCCGGGCAGTACTTC
>TRBV10-3|15|TRBJ2-1|-|many
CAISDPSGRGNEQFF
TGTGCCATCAGTGATCCGAGCGGCCGGGGCAATGAGCAGTTCTTC
>TRBV13|15|TRBJ2-7|-|many
CASSPGPGAPYEQYF
TGTGCCAGCAGCCCCGGACCGGGAGCGCCCTACGAGCAGTACTTC
>TRBV5-5|15|TRBJ2-3|-|many
CASSEHWGSVDTQYF
TGTGCCAGCAGCGAACATTGGGGTTCGGTGGATACGCAGTATTTT
>TRBV28|14|TRBJ2-5|-|many
CASTPAGQLETQYF
TGTGCCAGCACCCCAGCGGGACAGTTAGAGACCCAGTACTTC
>TRBV5-1|17|TRBJ2-1|TRBD2|-
CASSWGVGGSSYNEQFF
TGCGCCAGCAGCTGGGGGGTCGGGGGGAGCTCCTACAATGAGCAGTTCTTC
>TRBV2|13|TRBJ2-2|-|many
CASSEESTGELFF
TGTGCCAGCAGTGAGGAGAGCACCGGGGAGCTGTTTTTT
>TRBV2|14|TRBJ1-6|-|many
CASRIEGPNSPLHF
TGTGCCAGCAGGATAGAGGGGCCGAATTCACCCCTCCACTTT
>TRBV28|14|TRBJ2-1|TRBD1|many
CASSQQGMSNEQFF
TGTGCCAGCAGCCAACAGGGGATGAGCAATGAGCAGTTCTTC
>TRBV19|16|TRBJ2-3|TRBD2|-
CASSVRGTSGSDTQYF
TGTGCCAGTAGTGTTCGTGGGACTAGCGGGTCAGATACGCAGTATTTT
>TRBV6-5|16|TRBJ2-3|TRBD2|-
CASSYSERGHTDTQYF
TGTGCCAGCAGTTACTCGGAGCGGGGGCACACAGATACGCAGTATTTT
>TRBV4-1|15|TRBJ1-2|TRBD1|many
CASSQAPTGPPGYTF
TGCGCCAGCAGCCAAGCGCCGACAGGGCCTCCTGGCTACACCTTC